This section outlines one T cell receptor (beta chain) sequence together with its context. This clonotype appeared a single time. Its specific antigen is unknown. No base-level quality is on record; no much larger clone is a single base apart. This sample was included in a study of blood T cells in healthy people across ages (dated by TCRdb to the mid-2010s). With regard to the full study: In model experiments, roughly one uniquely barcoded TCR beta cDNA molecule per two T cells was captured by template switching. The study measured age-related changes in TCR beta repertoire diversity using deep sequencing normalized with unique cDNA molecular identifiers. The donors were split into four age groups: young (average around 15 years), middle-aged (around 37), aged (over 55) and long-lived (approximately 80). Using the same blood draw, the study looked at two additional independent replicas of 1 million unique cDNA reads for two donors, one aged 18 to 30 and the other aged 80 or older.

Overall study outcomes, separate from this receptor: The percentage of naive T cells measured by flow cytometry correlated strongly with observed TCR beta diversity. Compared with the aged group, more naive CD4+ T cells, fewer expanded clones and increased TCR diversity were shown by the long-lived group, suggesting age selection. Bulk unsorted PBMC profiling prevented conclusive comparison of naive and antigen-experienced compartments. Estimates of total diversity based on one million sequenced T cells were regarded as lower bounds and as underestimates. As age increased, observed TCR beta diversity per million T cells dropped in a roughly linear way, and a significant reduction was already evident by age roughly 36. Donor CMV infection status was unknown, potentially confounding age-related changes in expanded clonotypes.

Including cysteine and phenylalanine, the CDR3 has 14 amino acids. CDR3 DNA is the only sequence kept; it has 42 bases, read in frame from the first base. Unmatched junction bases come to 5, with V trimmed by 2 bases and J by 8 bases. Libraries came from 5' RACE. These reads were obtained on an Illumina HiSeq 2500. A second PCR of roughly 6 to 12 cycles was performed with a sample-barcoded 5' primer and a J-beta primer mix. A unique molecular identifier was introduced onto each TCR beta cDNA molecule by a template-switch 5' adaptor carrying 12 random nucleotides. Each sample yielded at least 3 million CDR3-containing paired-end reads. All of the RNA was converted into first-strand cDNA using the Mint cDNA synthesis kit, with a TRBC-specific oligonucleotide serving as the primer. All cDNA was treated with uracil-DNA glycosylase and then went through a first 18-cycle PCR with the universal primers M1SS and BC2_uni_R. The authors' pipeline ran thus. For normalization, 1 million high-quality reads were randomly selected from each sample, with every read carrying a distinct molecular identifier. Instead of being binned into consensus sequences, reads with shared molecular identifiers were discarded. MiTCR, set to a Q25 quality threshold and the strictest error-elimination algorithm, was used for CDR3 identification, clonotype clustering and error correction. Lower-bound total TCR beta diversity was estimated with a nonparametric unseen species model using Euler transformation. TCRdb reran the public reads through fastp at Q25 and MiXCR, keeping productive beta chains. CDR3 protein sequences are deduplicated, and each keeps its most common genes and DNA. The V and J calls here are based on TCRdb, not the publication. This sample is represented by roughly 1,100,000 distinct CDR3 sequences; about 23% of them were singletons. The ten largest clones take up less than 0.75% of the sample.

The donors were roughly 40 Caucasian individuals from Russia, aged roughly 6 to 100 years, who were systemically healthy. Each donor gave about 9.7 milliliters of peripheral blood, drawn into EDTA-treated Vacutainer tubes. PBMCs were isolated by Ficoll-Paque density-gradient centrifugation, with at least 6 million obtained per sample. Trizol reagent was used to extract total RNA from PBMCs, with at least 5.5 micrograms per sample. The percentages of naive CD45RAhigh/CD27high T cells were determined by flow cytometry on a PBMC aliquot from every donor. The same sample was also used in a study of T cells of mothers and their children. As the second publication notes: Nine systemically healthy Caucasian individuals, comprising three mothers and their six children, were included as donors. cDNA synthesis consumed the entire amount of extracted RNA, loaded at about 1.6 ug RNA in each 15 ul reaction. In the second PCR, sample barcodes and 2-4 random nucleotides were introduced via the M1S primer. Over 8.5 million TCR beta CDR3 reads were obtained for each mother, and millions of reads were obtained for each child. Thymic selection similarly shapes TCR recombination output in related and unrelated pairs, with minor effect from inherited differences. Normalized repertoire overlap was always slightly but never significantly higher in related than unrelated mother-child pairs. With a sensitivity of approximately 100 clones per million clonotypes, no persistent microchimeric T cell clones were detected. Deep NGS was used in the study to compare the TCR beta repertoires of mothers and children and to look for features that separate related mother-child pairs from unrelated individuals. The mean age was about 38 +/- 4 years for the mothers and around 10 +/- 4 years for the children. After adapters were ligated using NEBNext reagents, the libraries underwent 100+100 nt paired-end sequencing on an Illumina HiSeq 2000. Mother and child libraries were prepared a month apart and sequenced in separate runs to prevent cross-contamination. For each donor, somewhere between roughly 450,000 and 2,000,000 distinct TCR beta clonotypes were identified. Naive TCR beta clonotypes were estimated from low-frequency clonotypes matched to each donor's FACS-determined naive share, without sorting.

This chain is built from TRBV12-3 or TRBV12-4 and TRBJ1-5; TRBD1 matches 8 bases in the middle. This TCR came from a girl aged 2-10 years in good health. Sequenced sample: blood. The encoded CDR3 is CASSLRQGWEPQHF. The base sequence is TGTGCCAGCAGTTTAAGACAGGGGTGGGAGCCCCAGCATTTT.